This T cell receptor beta chain was observed in a study of OX40 agonist ivuxolimab in advanced cancers. The V gene's germline CDR1 is MDHEN and CDR2 SYDVKM. The CDR3 contains 14 residues. The trim removed 6 bases at V and 5 bases at J, leaving 9 bases unmatched. The protocol was immunoSEQ multiplex PCR, while the TCRdb copy is restricted to in-frame clones and leaves out a portion. Found here are some 70,000 clones, more than 85% of them singletons; the top ten hold about 2.4%. The specimen comprised CD4+ or CD8+ T cells sorted from blood, sampled in a trial of the OX40 agonist ivuxolimab. This receptor was obtained from an adult with an advanced solid tumor such as melanoma, head and neck, liver or kidney cancer. This chain joins TRBV28 and TRBJ1-2; TRBD1 aligns across 7 bases. The CDR3 DNA reads as TGTGCCAGCAGGCCATCGGGACAGCATTATGGCTACACCTTC. This gives the protein CASRPSGQHYGYTF.